These T cell receptor beta chains were read from a single sample in a study of B cell selection in AIRE deficiency. This table comes from immunoSEQ multiplex PCR, and its TCRdb copy is limited to in-frame clones, with some not included. The data hold 20,000 to 25,000 clones, with about 95% observed a single time. Sequencing used Tregs sorted from PBMCs. The receptors were sampled from a human donor with AIRE deficiency. Both conserved end residues are trimmed from each CDR3. The order of the fields is D gene, V gene, CDR3 protein. D genes are given only for firm matches.

>TRBD2|TRBV15
ATRRGLEAYEQY
>.|TRBV18
ASSNLVTDTQY
>.|TRBV19
ASRIAERQAF
>.|TRBV6-5
ASSYAGAGNEQY
>TRBD1|TRBV6-1
ASKTGGDGYT
>.|TRBV30
AWSVSGYEQY
>.|TRBV27
ASSLSVNSYEQY
>.|TRBV4-3
ASSQDTRGTDTQY
>TRBD2|TRBV10-3
AIGQAGVSNEQF
>.|TRBV10-3
AISDRGLNTEAF
>.|TRBV7-9
ASSWGDTGKDTQY
>.|TRBV9
ASSQDGTRREKLF
>.|TRBV6-6
ASSFTGFHEQY
>.|TRBV28
ASSVLDYEQY
>.|TRBV19
ASSIRDSTDTQY
>.|TRBV30
AWSGGRTAGNTIY
>.|TRBV6-5
ASRRRAGGYEQY
>.|TRBV7-9
ASSLASVAPHNEQF
>.|TRBV2
ASSGEGLPAYGYT
>.|TRBV2
ALHPRAGNTGELF
>.|TRBV7-9
ASSFGNQPQH
>.|TRBV9
ASSETFTEKLF
>.|TRBV10-2
ASSEKGRPPLKRGYT